The 8 T cell receptor beta chains in this list originate from one sample, sequenced in a study of T cell repertoires in cytomegalovirus infection. These receptors have no identified antigens. MiXCR, run by TCRdb on the reads, gives a single entry per CDR3 protein. Of fewer than 1,000,000 distinct CDR3 sequences in the sample, less than 35% were seen once. Sample: cultured CD8+ T cells from PBMCs, taken from culture after CMV antigen stimulation. Source of these receptors: a human donor in good health (CMV status not recorded). Some clones in this sample may be carry-over from other donors' samples.

The CDR3 DNA reads TGCAGTGCTAGAGCAGGGACACCGTGGCGGGCAGATACGCAGTATTTT. Its translation: CSARAGTPWRADTQYF. V gene TRBV20-1 combines with J gene TRBJ2-3; D is perhaps TRBD1 (6 bases). V dropped 1 base and J dropped 4 bases, with 18 bases sitting between them. Germline values: CDR1 DFQATT, CDR2 SNEGSKA (reference sequence). The CDR3 runs to 16 residues.

The rearrangement joins TRBV7-9 to TRBJ2-1; a possible D gene is TRBD1 (5 bases). The CDR3 is 12 amino acids. From germline, CDR1 is SEHNR and CDR2 FQNEAQ (reference sequence). Trimming pared 4 bases from V and 10 bases from J, leaving 11 bases between. In nucleotides, the CDR3 is TGTGCCAGCAGCTGGACATGGATGGAGCAGTTCTTC. Protein: CASSWTWMEQFF. The full variable domain, its missing parts supplied by reference TRBV7-9 and TRBJ2-1, is DTGVSQNPRHKITKRGQNVTFRCDPISEHNRLYWYRQTLGQGPEFLTYFQNEAQLEKSRLLSDRFSAERPKGSFSTLEIQRTEQGDSAMYLCASSWTWMEQFFGPGTRLTVL.

This clonotype showed up just a few times. The rearrangement links TRBV2 to TRBJ2-1; weak D call: TRBD2 (7 bases). Trimming cost V 8 bases and J 3 bases, with 17 bases left between them. The germline CDR1 and CDR2 sequences are SNHLY and FYNNEI. CDR3 size: 15 residues. The CDR3 coding sequence is TGTGCCAGCGCTGGACAGCGGGGTTTCTACAATGAGCAGTTCTTC. Residues: CASAGQRGFYNEQFF. Full variable domain (missing parts from reference TRBV2 and TRBJ2-1): EPEVTQTPSHQVTQMGQEVILRCVPISNHLYFYWYRQILGQKVEFLVSFYNNEISEKSEIFDDQFSVERPDGSNFTLKIRSTKLEDSAMYFCASAGQRGFYNEQFFGPGTRLTVL.

This chain joins TRBV6-6 and TRBJ2-3; D possibly corresponds to TRBD1 (5 bases). CDR1 and CDR2 from the germline V gene are MNHNY and SVGAGI (reference sequence). The CDR3 totals 17 residues. V lost 0 bases, J lost 2 bases, and 15 bases lay in between. The CDR3 DNA reads as TGTGCCAGCAGTTACTCGGTGCAGGGATTCGACACAGATACGCAGTATTTT. It codes for CASSYSVQGFDTDTQYF.

This chain joins TRBV6-1 and TRBJ2-7; D possibly uses TRBD1 or TRBD2 (5 bases each). Germline CDR1 MNHNS, CDR2 SASEGT. The CDR3 covers 16 residues. Trimming shortened V by 2 bases and J by 13 bases, and 27 bases separated the two germline ends. The CDR3 sequence is CASSELGEFSGAAGYV. As DNA, the CDR3 is TGTGCCAGCAGTGAATTGGGGGAATTCTCCGGGGCAGCAGGATACGTC.

CDR3 sequence reads: CSVDIRYNEQFF. The CDR3, as DNA: TGCAGCGTTGATATACGATACAATGAGCAGTTCTTC. The J gene is TRBJ2-1, the V gene TRBV29-1; D remains ambiguous. The CDR3 is made up of 12 amino acids. The germline V and J ends were trimmed by 3 bases and 4 bases, with 7 bases remaining between them. CDR1 SQVTM and CDR2 ANQGSEA come from the germline V gene.

This clonotype was found a few times. The chain carries TRBV5-1 and TRBJ2-3, with D perhaps matching TRBD1 (6 bases). The CDR3 runs to 17 residues. V lost 2 bases and J lost 7, with 23 bases in between. CDR1 SGHRS and CDR2 YFSETQ come from the germline V gene. Here the CDR3 DNA reads TGCGCCAGCAGCTTCGACCCCGGGACACCAGAGGGGAATACGCAGTATTTT. As protein: CASSFDPGTPEGNTQYF.

This chain connects TRBV19 to TRBJ1-1, with TRBD1 as a possible D gene (6 bases). CDR3 length: 15 amino acids. Trimming took off 6 bases at V and 5 bases at J, with 19 bases between the two ends. Germline-derived CDR1 and CDR2 are LNHDA and SQIVND (reference sequence). In DNA, the CDR3 is TGTGCCAGTAGCGACTACAGGGTGGTAGTGACTGAAGCTTTCTTT. It encodes CASSDYRVVVTEAFF.